Listed below are T cell receptor beta chains from one sample, sequenced in a study of follicular helper T cells after annual influenza vaccination. Using immunoSEQ multiplex PCR, the repertoire was profiled, and TCRdb retains in-frame clones only, with some absent. The data show about 790 clones, about four fifths seen once. The specimen was CXCR5+ CD38+ circulating T follicular helper cells from blood, collected 7 days after influenza vaccination. These receptors came from an adult who received the influenza vaccine. Both conserved end residues are part of each CDR3. A D gene is named only where the DNA matches it firmly. Only some rows state a clone size, as once, few, many or a class for expanded clones.

CDR3 length: 16
J gene: TRBJ2-6
clone size: NA
D gene: TRBD1
V gene: TRBV7-2
CDR3 protein: CASNKGGETGANVLTF
CDR3 DNA: TGTGCCAGCAACAAAGGGGGCGAAACTGGGGCCAACGTCCTGACTTTC

CDR3 length: 13
J gene: TRBJ1-2
clone size: NA
D gene: NA
V gene: TRBV6-9
CDR3 protein: CASSYSTWYGYTF
CDR3 DNA: TGTGCCAGCAGTTACTCTACCTGGTATGGCTACACCTTC

CDR3 length: 14
J gene: TRBJ2-3
clone size: NA
D gene: TRBD2
V gene: TRBV7-9
CDR3 protein: CASSWTSGVDTQYF
CDR3 DNA: TGTGCCAGCAGCTGGACTAGCGGGGTAGATACGCAGTATTTT

CDR3 length: 16
J gene: TRBJ2-3
clone size: NA
D gene: TRBD2
V gene: TRBV11-2
CDR3 protein: CASSPRTSGGTDTQYF
CDR3 DNA: TGTGCCAGCAGCCCGAGGACTAGCGGGGGCACAGATACGCAGTATTTT

CDR3 length: 14
J gene: TRBJ2-7
clone size: NA
D gene: TRBD1
V gene: TRBV30
CDR3 protein: CAWAEGTGAYEQYF
CDR3 DNA: TGTGCCTGGGCTGAAGGAACAGGGGCCTACGAGCAGTACTTC

CDR3 length: 16
J gene: TRBJ2-3
clone size: NA
D gene: NA
V gene: TRBV5-8
CDR3 protein: CASSSGVASSTDTQYF
CDR3 DNA: TGTGCCAGCAGCTCCGGTGTGGCCTCTAGCACAGATACGCAGTATTTT

CDR3 length: 14
J gene: TRBJ2-2
clone size: NA
D gene: NA
V gene: TRBV7-7
CDR3 protein: CASSLAANTGELFF
CDR3 DNA: TGTGCCAGCAGCTTAGCGGCCAACACCGGGGAGCTGTTTTTT

CDR3 length: 10
J gene: TRBJ1-2
clone size: NA
D gene: NA
V gene: TRBV6-1
CDR3 protein: CARLGGGYTF
CDR3 DNA: TGTGCCAGACTAGGGGGGGGCTACACCTTC

CDR3 length: 16
J gene: TRBJ2-2
clone size: NA
D gene: NA
V gene: TRBV7-3
CDR3 protein: CASSLSPLSNTGELFF
CDR3 DNA: TGTGCCAGCAGCTTAAGTCCCCTAAGTAACACCGGGGAGCTGTTTTTT

CDR3 length: 18
J gene: TRBJ1-1
clone size: NA
D gene: NA
V gene: TRBV5-1
CDR3 protein: CARKSDRTENIVYTEAFF
CDR3 DNA: TGCGCCAGGAAGTCCGACAGGACAGAGAATATAGTTTACACTGAAGCTTTCTTT

CDR3 length: 14
J gene: TRBJ2-3
clone size: NA
D gene: NA
V gene: TRBV5-4
CDR3 protein: CASSLYGSTDTQYF
CDR3 DNA: TGTGCCAGCAGCTTGTATGGGTCCACAGATACGCAGTATTTT

CDR3 length: 15
J gene: TRBJ2-7
clone size: NA
D gene: TRBD2
V gene: TRBV7-3
CDR3 protein: CASSLGPTSWDEQYF
CDR3 DNA: TGTGCCAGCAGCTTAGGACCGACTAGCTGGGACGAGCAGTACTTC

CDR3 length: 14
J gene: TRBJ1-4
clone size: once
D gene: TRBD1
V gene: TRBV5-1
CDR3 protein: CASSLGGEGEKLFF
CDR3 DNA: TGCGCCAGCAGCCTAGGGGGCGAGGGTGAAAAACTGTTTTTT

CDR3 length: 14
J gene: TRBJ2-5
clone size: NA
D gene: NA
V gene: TRBV4-3
CDR3 protein: CASSQDLSEETQYF
CDR3 DNA: TGCGCCAGCAGCCAAGATTTGTCAGAAGAGACCCAGTACTTC

CDR3 length: 16
J gene: TRBJ2-6
clone size: NA
D gene: NA
V gene: TRBV5-2
CDR3 protein: CASNVRTQSRANVLTF
CDR3 DNA: TGTGCCAGCAATGTTCGTACACAAAGTCGGGCCAACGTCCTGACTTTC

CDR3 length: 13
J gene: TRBJ1-3
clone size: NA
D gene: NA
V gene: TRBV5-6
CDR3 protein: CASSLRGYDTIYF
CDR3 DNA: TGTGCCAGCAGCTTAAGGGGTTACGACACCATATATTTT

CDR3 length: 16
J gene: TRBJ1-2
clone size: NA
D gene: TRBD1
V gene: TRBV7-2
CDR3 protein: CASSLQTGGGNYGYTF
CDR3 DNA: TGTGCCAGCAGCCTACAAACAGGGGGAGGTAACTATGGCTACACCTTC